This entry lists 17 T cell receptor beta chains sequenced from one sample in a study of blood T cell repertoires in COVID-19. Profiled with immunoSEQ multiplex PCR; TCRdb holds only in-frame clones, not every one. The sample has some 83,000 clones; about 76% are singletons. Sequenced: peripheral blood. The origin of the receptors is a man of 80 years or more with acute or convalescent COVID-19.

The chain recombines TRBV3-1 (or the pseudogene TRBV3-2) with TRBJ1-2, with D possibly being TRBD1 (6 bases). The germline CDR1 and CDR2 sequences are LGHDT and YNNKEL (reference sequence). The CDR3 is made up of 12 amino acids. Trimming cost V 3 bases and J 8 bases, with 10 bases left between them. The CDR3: CASSQGQVGYTF. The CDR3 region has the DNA TGTGCCAGCAGCCAGGGACAAGTAGGCTACACCTTC.

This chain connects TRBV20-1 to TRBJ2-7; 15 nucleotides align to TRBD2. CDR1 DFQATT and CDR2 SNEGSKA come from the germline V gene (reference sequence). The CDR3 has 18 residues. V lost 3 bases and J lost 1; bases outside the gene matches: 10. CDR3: CSASSSGLAGGRSYEQYF. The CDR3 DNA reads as TGCAGTGCTAGTTCGAGCGGACTAGCGGGAGGGAGATCCTACGAGCAGTACTTC.

Here the CDR3 reads CASTGTGNQPQHF. CDR3 nucleotides: TGTGCCAGTACCGGGACAGGCAATCAGCCCCAGCATTTT. V usage is TRBV28 and J usage is TRBJ1-5; 7 nucleotides line up with TRBD1. The V gene end was trimmed by 9 bases and the J gene end by 2 bases; junction bases not matched to a gene: 4. The CDR3 spans 13 residues. In germline, CDR1 is MDHEN, CDR2 SYDVKM.

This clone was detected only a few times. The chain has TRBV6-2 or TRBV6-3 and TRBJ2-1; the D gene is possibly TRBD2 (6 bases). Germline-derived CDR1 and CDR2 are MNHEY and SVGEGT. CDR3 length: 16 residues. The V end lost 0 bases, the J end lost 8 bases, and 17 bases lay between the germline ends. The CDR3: CASSYSTSGYNDEQFF. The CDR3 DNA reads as TGTGCCAGCAGTTACTCCACGAGCGGGTACAATGATGAGCAGTTCTTC.

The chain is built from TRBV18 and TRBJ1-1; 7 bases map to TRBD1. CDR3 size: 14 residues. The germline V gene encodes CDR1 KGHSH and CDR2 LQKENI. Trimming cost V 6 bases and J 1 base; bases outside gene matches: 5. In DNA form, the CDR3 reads TGTGCCAGCTCGAGGGACAGAAAGAACACTGAAGCTTTCTTT. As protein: CASSRDRKNTEAFF.

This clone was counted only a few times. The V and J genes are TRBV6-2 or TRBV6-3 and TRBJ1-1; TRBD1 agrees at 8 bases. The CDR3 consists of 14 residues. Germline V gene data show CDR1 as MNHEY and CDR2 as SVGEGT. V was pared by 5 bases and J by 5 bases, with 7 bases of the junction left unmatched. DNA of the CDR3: TGTGCCAGCAGTCTACAGGGGGGGCTGACTGAAGCTTTCTTT. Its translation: CASSLQGGLTEAFF.

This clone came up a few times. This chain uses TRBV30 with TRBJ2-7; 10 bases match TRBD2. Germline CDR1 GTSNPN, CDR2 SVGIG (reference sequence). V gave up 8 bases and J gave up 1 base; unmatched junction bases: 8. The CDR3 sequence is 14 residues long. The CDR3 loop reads CAVSGRALSYEQYF. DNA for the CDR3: TGTGCCGTAAGCGGGAGGGCTTTGTCCTACGAGCAGTACTTC.

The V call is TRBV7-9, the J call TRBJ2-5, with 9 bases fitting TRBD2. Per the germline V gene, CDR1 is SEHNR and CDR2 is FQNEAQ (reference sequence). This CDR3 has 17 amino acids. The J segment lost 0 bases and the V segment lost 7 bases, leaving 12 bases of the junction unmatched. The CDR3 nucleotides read TGTGCCAGCATCCCAGCGGGAGGCACCCTTCACCAAGAGACCCAGTACTTC. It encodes CASIPAGGTLHQETQYF.

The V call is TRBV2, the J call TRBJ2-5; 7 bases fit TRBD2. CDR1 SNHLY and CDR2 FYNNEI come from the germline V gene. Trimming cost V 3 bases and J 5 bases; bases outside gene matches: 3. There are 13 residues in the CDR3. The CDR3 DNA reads TGTGCCAGCAGTGATTTGGGAGGGGAGACCCAGTACTTC. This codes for CASSDLGGETQYF. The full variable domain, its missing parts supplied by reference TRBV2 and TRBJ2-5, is EPEVTQTPSHQVTQMGQEVILRCVPISNHLYFYWYRQILGQKVEFLVSFYNNEISEKSEIFDDQFSVERPDGSNFTLKIRSTKLEDSAMYFCASSDLGGETQYFGPGTRLLVL.

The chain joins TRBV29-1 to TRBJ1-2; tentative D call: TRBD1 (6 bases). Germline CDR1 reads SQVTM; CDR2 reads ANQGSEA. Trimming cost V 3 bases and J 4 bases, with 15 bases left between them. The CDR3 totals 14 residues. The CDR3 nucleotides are TGCAGCGTTGACGGCAGGGGAGAAACCTATGGCTACACCTTC. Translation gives CSVDGRGETYGYTF.

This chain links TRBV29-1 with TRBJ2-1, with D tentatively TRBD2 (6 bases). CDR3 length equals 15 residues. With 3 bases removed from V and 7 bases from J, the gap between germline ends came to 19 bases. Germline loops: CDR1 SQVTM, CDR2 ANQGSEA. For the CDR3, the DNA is TGCAGCGTTGATGAAGCGGAGGGGAGCGGTAATGAGCAGTTCTTC. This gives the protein CSVDEAEGSGNEQFF.

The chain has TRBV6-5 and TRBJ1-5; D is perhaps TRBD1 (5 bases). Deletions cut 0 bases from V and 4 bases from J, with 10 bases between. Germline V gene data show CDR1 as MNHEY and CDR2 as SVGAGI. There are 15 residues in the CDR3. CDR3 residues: CASSYSSGSNQPQHF. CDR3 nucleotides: TGTGCCAGCAGTTACTCCTCAGGGTCAAATCAGCCCCAGCATTTT.

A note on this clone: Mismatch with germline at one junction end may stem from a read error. The CDR3 region is CASSSGYQETQYF. The CDR3 coding sequence is TGTGCTAGCAGCTCCGGTTACCAAGAGACCCAGTACTTC. The chain recombines TRBV7-7 with TRBJ2-5; no clear D gene. There are 13 residues in the CDR3. Germline CDR1 and CDR2: SSHAT and FNYEAQ (reference sequence). The whole variable domain, filled in from reference TRBV7-7 and TRBJ2-5, reads GAGVSQSPRYKVTKRGQDVTLRCDPISSHATLYWYQQALGQGPEFLTYFNYEAQPDKSGLPSDRFSAERPEGSISTLTIQRTEQRDSAMYRCASSSGYQETQYFGPGTRLLVL.

This chain's CDR3 is CASSQVTGVPYEQYF. The CDR3, as DNA: TGTGCCAGCAGCCAAGTAACGGGTGTCCCCTACGAGCAGTACTTC. The chain combines TRBV4-2 with TRBJ2-7; no reliable D call. CDR1 and CDR2 from the germline V gene are LGHNA and YNFKEQ. The CDR3 runs 15 residues. The V end lost 1 base, the J end lost 2 bases, and 12 bases lay between the germline ends.

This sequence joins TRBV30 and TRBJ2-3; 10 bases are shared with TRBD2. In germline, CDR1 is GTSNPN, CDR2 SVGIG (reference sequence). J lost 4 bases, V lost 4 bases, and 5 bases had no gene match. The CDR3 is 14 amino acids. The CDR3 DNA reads TGTGCCTGGAATCCTAGCGGGAGCGCAGATACGCAGTATTTT. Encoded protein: CAWNPSGSADTQYF.

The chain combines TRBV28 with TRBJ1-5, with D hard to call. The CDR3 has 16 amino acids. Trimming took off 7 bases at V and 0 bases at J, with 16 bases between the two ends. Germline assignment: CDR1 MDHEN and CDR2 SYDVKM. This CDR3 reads CASNGSHRYSNQPQHF. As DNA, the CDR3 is TGTGCCAGCAACGGGTCCCATAGGTATAGCAATCAGCCCCAGCATTTT.

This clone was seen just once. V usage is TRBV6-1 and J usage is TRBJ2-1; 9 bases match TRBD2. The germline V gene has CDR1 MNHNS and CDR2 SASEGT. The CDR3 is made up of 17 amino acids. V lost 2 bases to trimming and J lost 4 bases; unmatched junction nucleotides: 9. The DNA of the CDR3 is TGTGCCAGCAGTGAAACGATAGCGGGAGACCTTTACAATGAGCAGTTCTTC. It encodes CASSETIAGDLYNEQFF.